This passage covers 15 T cell receptor beta chains from one sample sequenced in a study of T cell responses to AZD1222 COVID-19 vaccine. The repertoire was sequenced with immunoSEQ multiplex PCR; TCRdb's copy has only in-frame clones and lacks some. In the table there are 100,000 to 140,000 clones, under 95% of which are singletons. The sample consisted of peripheral blood, taken 28 days after the second AZD1222 dose. Receptors were obtained from an adult who received the AZD1222 COVID-19 vaccine.

This chain links TRBV7-8 with TRBJ1-5; D gene uncertain. Germline values: CDR1 SGHVS, CDR2 FQNEAQ. The CDR3 extends over 15 amino acids. The V and J ends lost 3 bases and 7 bases respectively, with 16 bases between them. The CDR3 sequence is CASSFLLSPRQPQHF. CDR3 DNA: TGTGCCAGCAGCTTCTTGTTGAGTCCTAGACAGCCCCAGCATTTT.

This clone showed up just once. The chain carries TRBV7-2 and TRBJ1-1, with D perhaps matching TRBD1 (6 bases). This CDR3 region has 16 residues. The germline V gene encodes CDR1 SGHTA and CDR2 FQGNSA. Trimming stripped 5 bases from V and 0 bases from J, with 16 bases between. The CDR3 spells CASSPRAGALNTEAFF. CDR3 DNA: TGTGCCAGCAGCCCTCGGGCAGGGGCCCTGAACACTGAAGCTTTCTTT.

The gene calls are TRBV7-8 and TRBJ1-2; D perhaps matches TRBD1 (6 bases). V was shortened by 5 bases and J by 2 bases, with 9 bases between the two germline ends. Per the germline V gene, CDR1 is SGHVS and CDR2 is FQNEAQ. The CDR3 spans 13 residues. This CDR3 is CASSPDSNYGYTF. The CDR3 DNA reads as TGTGCCAGCAGCCCGGACAGCAACTATGGCTACACCTTC. Full variable domain (missing parts from reference TRBV7-8 and TRBJ1-2): GAGVSQSPRYKVAKRGQDVALRCDPISGHVSLFWYQQALGQGPEFLTYFQNEAQLDKSGLPSDRFFAERPEGSVSTLKIQRTQQEDSAVYLCASSPDSNYGYTFGSGTRLTVV.

The chain has TRBV12-5 and TRBJ2-1, with 9 bases aligning to TRBD2. Germline V CDR1 and CDR2: LGHNT, FRNRAP. The CDR3 consists of 15 residues. V lost 3 bases and J lost 5; bases outside the gene matches: 5. The CDR3 DNA is TGTGCTAGTGGTTTATGGCTAGCGGGACACAATGAGCAGTTCTTC. This sequence encodes CASGLWLAGHNEQFF. Combining the CDR3 with reference TRBV12-5 and TRBJ2-1 gives the whole variable domain DARVTQTPRHKVTEMGQEVTMRCQPILGHNTVFWYRQTMMQGLELLAYFRNRAPLDDSGMPKDRFSAEMPDATLATLKIQPSEPRDSAVYFCASGLWLAGHNEQFFGPGTRLTVL.

This chain uses TRBV6-5 with TRBJ2-1; 7 bases align to TRBD1. CDR3 length: 13 amino acids. Germline CDR1 reads MNHEY; CDR2 reads SVGAGI. Trimming at V came to 8 bases and at J to 3 bases, leaving 4 bases not matched to a gene. Here the CDR3 DNA reads TGTGCCAGCGACAGGGAAAGCTACAATGAGCAGTTCTTC. Its protein product is CASDRESYNEQFF.

The V call is TRBV5-6, the J call TRBJ1-3; D is undetermined. With 1 base removed from V and 3 bases from J, the gap between germline ends came to 20 bases. Per germline, CDR1 SGHDT and CDR2 YYEEEE. The CDR3 runs 18 residues. The CDR3: CASSLTYEVVTVGNTIYF. The CDR3 region has the DNA TGTGCCAGCAGCTTGACTTATGAGGTCGTAACAGTTGGAAACACCATATATTTT.

The gene calls are TRBV7-9 and TRBJ1-3; a weak D match, TRBD1 (6 bases). CDR3 length equals 17 residues. Germline V CDR1 and CDR2: SEHNR, FQNEAQ (reference sequence). V shed 6 bases and J shed 0 bases, with 18 bases lying between them. The CDR3 protein is CASRPPLRDNSGNTIYF. CDR3 in DNA: TGTGCCAGCAGACCCCCGCTCCGGGACAACTCTGGAAACACCATATATTTT.

The chain joins TRBV11-2 to TRBJ1-5; D uncertain. Between the trimmed V and J ends, which lost 0 bases and 0 bases, there was a span of 9 bases. The CDR3 has 16 amino acids. Germline CDR1 reads SGHAT; CDR2 reads FQNNGV. Here the CDR3 DNA reads TGTGCCAGCAGCTTAGATTCTGTTTATAGCAATCAGCCCCAGCATTTT. It is translated as CASSLDSVYSNQPQHF.

This clone has only one observation. V is TRBV11-3 and J is TRBJ1-1; weak D call: TRBD1 (5 bases). The CDR3 runs 14 residues. V was shortened by 0 bases and J by 7 bases, with 12 bases between the two germline ends. Germline V CDR1 and CDR2: SGHNT, YENEEA. In DNA form, the CDR3 reads TGTGCCAGCAGCTTAGAGGGAGGGACGGGTGAAGCTTTCTTT. It is translated as CASSLEGGTGEAFF.

This clone was recorded only once. This rearrangement joins TRBV3-1 (or the pseudogene TRBV3-2) to TRBJ2-5; 7 bases line up with TRBD1. The germline CDR1 and CDR2 sequences are LGHDT and YNNKEL (reference sequence). Germline trimming cut 5 bases from V and 0 bases from J; bases unmatched to any gene: 3. The CDR3 is 14 amino acids. Here the CDR3 reads CASSTTGNQETQYF. Here the CDR3 DNA reads TGTGCCAGCAGCACGACAGGGAACCAAGAGACCCAGTACTTC.

The rearrangement joins TRBV4-3 to TRBJ2-3; 7 nucleotides align to TRBD1. The CDR3 sequence is 17 residues long. V gave up 0 bases and J gave up 4 bases; unmatched junction bases: 10. The germline gives CDR1 LGHNA, CDR2 YSLEER. DNA for the CDR3: TGCGCCAGCAGCCAAGATCCCCCCCAGGGGGAGTCAGATACGCAGTATTTT. Encoded protein: CASSQDPPQGESDTQYF.

V and J are TRBV24-1 and TRBJ2-2, with D perhaps matching TRBD1 (6 bases). From germline, CDR1 is KGHDR and CDR2 SFDVKD. CDR3 size: 16 residues. With 4 bases removed from V and 2 bases from J, the gap between germline ends came to 13 bases. The CDR3 region has the DNA TGTGCCACCAGTGACCCGAAGACAGGTAACACCGGGGAGCTGTTTTTT. It encodes CATSDPKTGNTGELFF.

This chain connects TRBV29-1 to TRBJ2-1, with TRBD1 matching over 7 bases. V lost 6 bases and J lost 6; bases outside the gene matches: 14. CDR1 is SQVTM and CDR2 is ANQGSEA in the germline V gene. The CDR3 consists of 15 residues. The CDR3 DNA follows: TGCAGCGTGGCTACAGGGGTCGTTTGGAGCAATGAGCAGTTCTTC. This codes for CSVATGVVWSNEQFF.

The rearrangement links TRBV6-6 to TRBJ2-7, with D perhaps assigned TRBD1 or TRBD2 (6 bases each). Germline CDR1 MNHNY, CDR2 SVGAGI (reference sequence). The CDR3 loop spans 12 amino acids. Trimming took 7 bases from V and 3 from J, leaving 10 bases between them. The CDR3 DNA reads TGTGCCAGCAACGGGGGCGACTACGAGCAGTACTTC. This translates into CASNGGDYEQYF.

V gene TRBV2 combines with J gene TRBJ1-5; D is ambiguous. The V and J ends lost 4 bases and 0 bases respectively, with 10 bases between them. The CDR3 runs 15 residues. Germline V lookup: CDR1 SNHLY, CDR2 FYNNEI. The CDR3 reads CASSVSEYSNQPQHF. The DNA for the CDR3 is TGTGCCAGCAGTGTGAGTGAATATAGCAATCAGCCCCAGCATTTT.